The rows below give T cell receptor beta chains drawn from one sample of a study of blood T cells in healthy people across ages. TCRdb ran MiXCR on the 5' RACE reads and lists one entry per CDR3 protein. The profile covers 1,800,000 or so distinct CDR3 sequences, with roughly two fifths appearing a single time and 23% taken by the ten largest. Source material: blood. These receptors all stem from a human donor in good health. Each CDR3 is given with its conserved first and last residue. The order of the fields is CDR3 length, J gene, V gene, clone size, D gene, CDR3 DNA, CDR3 protein. D genes are given only for firm matches. The listing skips clone size in some rows; elsewhere it reads once, few, many or a size class.

>14|TRBJ1-2|TRBV12-3/TRBV12-4|few|.
TGTGCCAGCAGTTCCTTGACGGGGAAGTTTAGCTACACCTTC
CASSSLTGKFSYTF
>18|TRBJ1-1|TRBV12-3/TRBV12-4|.|TRBD1
TGTGCCAGCAGTTTCCGTGCCAGGGGGGTCACGATGAACACTGAAGCTTTCTTT
CASSFRARGVTMNTEAFF
>14|TRBJ1-1|TRBV7-3|few|.
TGTGCCAGCAGCCGAGGGGCAGGGAACACTGAAGCTTTCTTT
CASSRGAGNTEAFF
>15|TRBJ2-3|TRBV4-1|many|.
TGCGCCAGCAGCCAAGTGGGCAGCCTAGGAGATACGCAGTATTTT
CASSQVGSLGDTQYF
>11|TRBJ1-1|TRBV2|many|.
TGTGCCAGCAGTGTCTACACTGAAGCTTTCTTT
CASSVYTEAFF
>13|TRBJ2-5|TRBV20-1|few|.
TGCAGTGCCCCACGGGACTCTCAAGAGACCCAGTACTTC
CSAPRDSQETQYF
>17|TRBJ2-5|TRBV20-1|.|.
TGCAGTGCTAGAGATGGGAGAAGACCAATACGTGGGGAGACCCAGTACTTC
CSARDGRRPIRGETQYF
>11|TRBJ2-5|TRBV7-9|few|.
TGTGCCAGCAGCTTGGGTGATGGGCAGTACTTC
CASSLGDGQYF
>14|TRBJ2-3|TRBV7-2|few|.
TGTGCCAGCAGCTTAGAGACAGAAACAGATACGCAGTATTTT
CASSLETETDTQYF
>15|TRBJ2-1|TRBV11-2|few|.
TGTGCCAGCAGCTTAGGCGGACCCTTCTACAATGAGCAGTTCTTC
CASSLGGPFYNEQFF
>15|TRBJ2-7|TRBV27|.|.
TGTGCCAGCAGTTCGGGGTGGGACATTGCCTACGAGCAGTACTTC
CASSSGWDIAYEQYF